This TCR beta chain was found in a study of T cells in Graves' hyperthyroidism and ophthalmopathy. V shed 7 bases, J shed 4 bases, and the junction held 2 bases outside the gene matches. The CDR3 loop spans 11 amino acids. In germline, CDR1 is SQVTM, CDR2 ANQGSEA. Authors of the study amplified TCR beta CDR3 regions from RNA transcripts. The TCR CDR3 was amplified in a first-round RT-PCR using the HTBI primer set. One entry per CDR3 protein, called by TCRdb with MiXCR from the multiplex PCR reads. The sample has 96,000 or so distinct CDR3 sequences, 51% seen once; the top ten hold roughly 27%. This sequence joins TRBV29-1 and TRBJ1-2; 8 positions agree with TRBD1. The sample was blood. This receptor was identified in a middle-aged woman with Graves' hyperthyroidism. CDR3 in DNA: TGCAGCGGGGGACAGGCCTATGGCTACACCTTC. This codes for CSGGQAYGYTF.